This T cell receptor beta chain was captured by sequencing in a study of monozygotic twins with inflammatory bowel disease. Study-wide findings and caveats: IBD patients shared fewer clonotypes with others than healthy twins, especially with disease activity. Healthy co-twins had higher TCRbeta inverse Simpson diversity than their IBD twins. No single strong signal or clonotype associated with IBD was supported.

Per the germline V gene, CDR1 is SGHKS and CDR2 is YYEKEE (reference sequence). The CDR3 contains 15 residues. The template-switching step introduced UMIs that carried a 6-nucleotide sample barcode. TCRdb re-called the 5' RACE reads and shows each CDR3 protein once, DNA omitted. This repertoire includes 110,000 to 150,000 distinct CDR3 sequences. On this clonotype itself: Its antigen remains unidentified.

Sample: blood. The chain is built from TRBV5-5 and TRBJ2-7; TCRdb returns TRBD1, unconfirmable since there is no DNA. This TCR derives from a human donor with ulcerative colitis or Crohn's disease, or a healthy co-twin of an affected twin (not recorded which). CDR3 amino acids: CASSWDRGRGYEQYF.